The 23 T cell receptor beta chains given below trace back to one sample, sequenced in a study of blood T cells in healthy people across ages. Primers used in a second PCR of about 7 to 12 cycles were a sample-barcoded 5' primer and a J-beta primer mix. MiXCR, applied by TCRdb to the 5' RACE reads, yields one record per CDR3 protein. The sample includes fewer than 1,200,000 distinct CDR3 sequences, approximately 26% of them seen just once. These records were also assigned to another study, of T cells of mothers and their children.

Sample: blood. The receptors derive from a girl aged 2 to 10 in good health.

This clonotype was observed a few times. The rearrangement joins TRBV6-5 to TRBJ2-5; 9 nucleotides align to TRBD2. CDR3 length: 19 residues. Germline CDR1 MNHEY, CDR2 SVGAGI. With V trimmed by 5 bases and J by 5 bases, 21 bases remained unmatched. In DNA, the CDR3 is TGTGCCAGCAGTCTACACTTAGGGGTTAGCGGGGGCCTAGGGGAGACCCAGTACTTC. Protein sequence: CASSLHLGVSGGLGETQYF.

The chain is built from TRBV28 and TRBJ2-3, with a tentative D call TRBD2 (6 bases). From germline, CDR1 is MDHEN and CDR2 SYDVKM. This CDR3 has 14 amino acids. V was pared by 5 bases and J by 4 bases, with 13 bases between. The CDR3 nucleotides read TGTGCCAGCAGTACTAGGACGGGAGCAGATACGCAGTATTTT. Encoded protein: CASSTRTGADTQYF.

This rearrangement joins TRBV6-2 or TRBV6-3 to TRBJ2-5; either TRBD1 or TRBD2 may supply D (5 bases each). The end of the DNA fits TRBJ2-7 better, so the J call may be wrong. Germline CDR1 MNHEY, CDR2 SVGEGT. The CDR3 loop spans 16 amino acids. The CDR3 DNA reads as TGTGCCAGCAGCCTAATGTGGGGGTCCTTCTTCCACGAGCAGTACTTC. It translates to CASSLMWGSFFHEQYF.

This clonotype was detected only a few times. The V gene is TRBV6-1, the J gene TRBJ1-4; no reliable D call. This CDR3 spans 15 amino acids. The germline V gene encodes CDR1 MNHNS and CDR2 SASEGT. V gave up 7 bases and J gave up 0 bases, with 12 bases separating them. CDR3 nucleotides: TGTGCCAGCATTGGAGGGAGGACAACTAATGAAAAACTGTTTTTT. Its translation is CASIGGRTTNEKLFF.

The genes are TRBV20-1 and TRBJ1-1, with D uncertain. Trimming took off 5 bases at V and 1 base at J, with 11 bases between the two ends. The CDR3 runs to 13 residues. Germline lookup yields CDR1 DFQATT and CDR2 SNEGSKA (reference sequence). The CDR3 region is CSAGSTKNTEAFF. CDR3 DNA: TGCAGTGCTGGGAGTACCAAGAACACTGAAGCTTTCTTT.

V and J are TRBV12-3 or TRBV12-4 and TRBJ2-4, with a possible D match to TRBD2 (5 bases). This CDR3 has 13 amino acids. The V and J ends lost 3 bases and 9 bases respectively, with 12 bases between them. CDR3 amino acids: CASSLSRAGIQYF. The CDR3 DNA sequence: TGTGCCAGCAGTTTGAGTCGGGCGGGCATTCAGTACTTC.

The gene calls are TRBV7-2 and TRBJ2-1, with 7 bases identical to TRBD1. The last part of the DNA fits TRBJ2-7 better; the J call may be wrong. There are 15 residues in the CDR3. Germline V CDR1 and CDR2: SGHTA, FQGNSA. CDR3 DNA sequence: TGTGCCAGCAGCGTCACCGGGACAGCGGACTACGAGCAGTACTTC. This encodes CASSVTGTADYEQYF.

This clonotype showed up just a few times. The junction and the germline gene differ at one end; a read error may be behind it. This chain links TRBV19 with TRBJ1-5, with D perhaps matching TRBD1 (6 bases). Germline loops: CDR1 LNHDA, CDR2 SQIVND (reference sequence). The CDR3 contains 15 residues. CDR3 sequence: CASSKGGDSNQPQHF. Here the CDR3 DNA reads TGTGCCAGTAGTAAGGGGGGGGATAGCAACCAGCCCCAGCATTTT. The complete variable domain, with remaining parts taken from reference TRBV19 and TRBJ1-5, reads DGGITQSPKYLFRKEGQNVTLSCEQNLNHDAMYWYRQDPGQGLRLIYYSQIVNDFQKGDIAEGYSVSREKKESFPLTVTSAQKNPTAFYLCASSKGGDSNQPQHFGDGTRLSIL.

This sequence joins TRBV5-1 and TRBJ2-5, with a weak D call TRBD1 (5 bases). The germline CDR1 and CDR2 sequences are SGHRS and YFSETQ. Deletions cut 4 bases from V and 0 bases from J, with 13 bases between. The CDR3 is made up of 15 amino acids. CDR3 nucleotides: TGCGCCAGCAGCCATTCAACAGGAGACCAAGAGACCCAGTACTTC. It codes for CASSHSTGDQETQYF.

The V call is TRBV25-1, the J call TRBJ1-2, with D uncertain. Trimming removed 3 bases at V and 1 base at J, with 12 bases between. Germline CDR1 and CDR2: MGHDK and SYGVNS. CDR3 size: 15 residues. The CDR3 sequence: CASSEFSTVNYGYTF. The CDR3 region has the DNA TGTGCCAGCAGTGAGTTTTCCACCGTTAACTATGGCTACACCTTC.

Turning to this clonotype: Germline and junction disagree at one end, which may indicate a read error. This chain joins TRBV7-6 and TRBJ2-5; a possible D gene is TRBD1 (6 bases). The J call may not be correct, given that the DNA end is closer to TRBJ2-7. This CDR3 has 14 amino acids. Germline V lookup: CDR1 SGHVS, CDR2 FNYEAQ. CDR3 sequence reads: CASSLGGKLDEQYF. As DNA, the CDR3 is TGTGCCAGCAGTTTAGGGGGTAAATTGGACGAGCAGTACTTC.

V gene TRBV5-6 combines with J gene TRBJ2-1; D unresolved. The germline gives CDR1 SGHDT, CDR2 YYEEEE. Trimming left V 0 bases short and J 2 bases short, with 9 bases between. The CDR3 runs 15 residues. CDR3 nucleotide sequence: TGTGCCAGCAGCTTGGAGCCGAACCCCTACAATGAGCAGTTCTTC. Its protein product is CASSLEPNPYNEQFF.

The chain is built from TRBV28 and TRBJ2-5; 9 positions agree with TRBD2. The CDR3 contains 17 residues. Germline loops: CDR1 MDHEN, CDR2 SYDVKM. Trimming at V came to 7 bases and at J to 2 bases, leaving 14 bases not matched to a gene. CDR3 nucleotide sequence: TGTGCCAGCAAAATCTTGGGGGTGACTAGCGGACAAGAGACCCAGTACTTC. This sequence encodes CASKILGVTSGQETQYF.

The gene calls are TRBV20-1 and TRBJ2-1, with TRBD2 matching over 7 bases. The germline V gene encodes CDR1 DFQATT and CDR2 SNEGSKA (reference sequence). The CDR3 sequence is 15 residues long. Trimming removed 4 bases from V and 9 bases from J; junction bases left unmatched: 15. Here the CDR3 reads CSATSLSGAHSEQFF. The CDR3 region has the DNA TGCAGTGCTACCTCTTTAAGCGGGGCCCACAGTGAGCAGTTCTTC.

This clonotype was picked up a small number of times. The V and J genes are TRBV14 and TRBJ2-4; possibly TRBD1 for D (5 bases). Trimming stripped 1 base from V and 9 bases from J, with 16 bases between. The germline V gene has CDR1 SGHDN and CDR2 FVKESK. The CDR3 runs 15 residues. The CDR3 reads CASSQARGQGTIQYF. The CDR3 bases are TGTGCCAGCAGCCAAGCTAGGGGCCAGGGAACCATTCAGTACTTC.

This chain connects TRBV6-2 or TRBV6-3 to TRBJ2-1; D is unclear. The CDR3 is 14 residues long. V lost 6 bases, J lost 6 bases, and 15 bases lay in between. Germline values: CDR1 MNHEY, CDR2 SVGEGT. In nucleotides, the CDR3 is TGTGCCAGCAGACCTTTAACAGTTGGCAATGAGCAGTTCTTC. Protein product: CASRPLTVGNEQFF.

V usage is TRBV4-3 and J usage is TRBJ1-2; TRBD1 might be the D (5 bases). V dropped 4 bases and J dropped 2 bases, with 14 bases sitting between them. Germline loops: CDR1 LGHNA, CDR2 YSLEER. CDR3 length equals 15 residues. CDR3 sequence: CASSLHWDGNYGYTF. The CDR3 nucleotides are TGCGCCAGCAGCCTGCATTGGGACGGCAACTATGGCTACACCTTC.

The chain has TRBV7-2 and TRBJ1-5, with no clear D. V gave up 1 base and J gave up 3 bases, with 10 bases separating them. This CDR3 has 15 residues. Germline V gene sequence: CDR1 SGHTA, CDR2 FQGNSA. The CDR3 nucleotides are TGTGCCAGCAGCTTAGTGGTTGGGCTCAATCAGCCCCAGCATTTT. It encodes CASSLVVGLNQPQHF. Together with reference TRBV7-2 and TRBJ1-5, the CDR3 gives the full variable domain: GAGVSQSPSNKVTEKGKDVELRCDPISGHTALYWYRQSLGQGLEFLIYFQGNSAPDKSGLPSDRFSAERTGGSVSTLTIQRTQQEDSAVYLCASSLVVGLNQPQHFGDGTRLSIL.

This clonotype was counted a few times. The chain uses TRBV20-1 and TRBJ2-7, with 14 bases identical to TRBD2. Germline V gene sequence: CDR1 DFQATT, CDR2 SNEGSKA (reference sequence). There are 18 residues in the CDR3. With 0 bases clipped from V and 3 bases from J, the junction kept 10 bases outside the gene matches. The CDR3 nucleotides read TGCAGTGCTAGAGATCGGGGACTAGCGGGAGACCTTAGCTACGAGCAGTACTTC. Translating it yields CSARDRGLAGDLSYEQYF.

This clonotype was counted a few times. The chain recombines TRBV11-3 with TRBJ2-5; the D gene could be TRBD1 or TRBD2 (5 bases each). The CDR3 has 15 amino acids. Trimming removed 1 base from V and 5 bases from J, with 14 bases in between. Germline CDR1 SGHNT, CDR2 YENEEA. The CDR3 DNA is TGTGCCAGCAGCTTAGGTGTCGGGACCGAGGAGACCCAGTACTTC. The encoded protein is CASSLGVGTEETQYF. Based on the CDR3 plus reference TRBV11-3 and TRBJ2-5, the full variable domain is EAGVVQSPRYKIIEKKQPVAFWCNPISGHNTLYWYLQNLGQGPELLIRYENEEAVDDSQLPKDRFSAERLKGVDSTLKIQPAELGDSAVYLCASSLGVGTEETQYFGPGTRLLVL.

To note about this clonotype: Without the conserved terminal phenylalanine or tryptophan, this CDR3 likely stems from a read error. The J gene is TRBJ2-1, the V gene TRBV5-1, with no clear D. CDR1 and CDR2 (germline): SGHRS, YFSETQ. V shed 4 bases and J shed 8 bases, with 13 bases lying between them. This CDR3 is built from 13 residues. As DNA, the CDR3 is TGCGCCAGCAGCGCCCTTTACGGCGATGAGCAGTTCCTC. Its protein product is CASSALYGDEQFL.

This clonotype was counted only a few times. The chain uses TRBV4-2 and TRBJ2-5; 10 bases map to TRBD2. TRBJ2-7 matches the DNA end more closely, so the J call is doubtful. CDR1 is LGHNA, CDR2 YNFKEQ, per germline. CDR3 length: 15 residues. For the CDR3, the DNA is TGTGCCAGCAGCCAAGGAGGACTAGCGGCCTCCGAGCAGTACTTC. As protein: CASSQGGLAASEQYF.

The CDR3 DNA follows: TGCAGCGTTTGGACGCAATTCGAAGAGACCCAGTACTTC. Translating gives CSVWTQFEETQYF. The chain recombines TRBV29-1 with TRBJ2-5, with unresolved D. CDR3 size: 13 residues. Germline loops: CDR1 SQVTM, CDR2 ANQGSEA. The V end was cut by 5 bases, the J end by 3 bases, with 13 bases between.